These T cell receptor beta chains were read from a single sample in a study of blood T cell repertoires in COVID-19. The table came from immunoSEQ multiplex PCR; TCRdb's copy has only in-frame clones and leaves some out. The sample consists of just over 60,000 clones, roughly 80% of them appearing once. The specimen sequenced was peripheral blood. These receptors all stem from a man aged 55-75 years with acute or convalescent COVID-19. The CDR3 runs from the conserved cysteine through the conserved F or W. D genes are given only for firm matches. The size of a clone is reported for some rows only, either as once, few or many, or as a class for expanded clones.

CASSFESPYNEQFF | TGTGCCAGCAGCTTTGAGTCGCCCTACAATGAGCAGTTCTTC | TRBJ2-1 | - | - | TRBV5-6
CASSDGRTGGIYGYTF | TGTGCCAGCAGTGACGGGAGGACAGGGGGAATCTATGGCTACACCTTC | TRBJ1-2 | TRBD1 | - | TRBV6-1
CASSPGTSGGEQYF | TGCGCCAGCAGCCCCGGGACTAGCGGTGGCGAGCAGTACTTC | TRBJ2-7 | TRBD2 | few | TRBV5-1
CAWDEVLSGNTIYF | TGTGCCTGGGACGAGGTCCTCTCTGGAAACACCATATATTTT | TRBJ1-3 | - | - | TRBV30
CASSSLLTARLYGYTF | TGTGCCAGCAGTTCCCTCTTAACAGCCCGTCTGTATGGCTACACCTTC | TRBJ1-2 | - | - | TRBV28
CASSPRQNEQFF | TGTGCCAGCTCACCTAGACAGAATGAGCAGTTCTTC | TRBJ2-1 | - | few | TRBV18
CASSGGLGGNQPQHF | TGTGCCAGCAGTGGGGGGTTAGGAGGCAATCAGCCCCAGCATTTT | TRBJ1-5 | - | - | TRBV27
CASSRTWPADTQYF | TGTGCCAGCAGTCGTACGTGGCCTGCAGATACGCAGTATTTT | TRBJ2-3 | - | - | TRBV6-5
CASSPRDRITQNTEAFF | TGTGCCAGCAGTCCCCGGGACAGAATCACCCAGAACACTGAAGCTTTCTTT | TRBJ1-1 | TRBD1 | - | TRBV25-1
CASNPQPGTGELFF | TGTGCCAGCAACCCACAGCCAGGGACCGGGGAGCTGTTTTTT | TRBJ2-2 | - | - | TRBV7-9
CASSPGTSGWNEQFF | TGTGCCAGCAGCCCTGGGACTAGCGGGTGGAATGAGCAGTTCTTC | TRBJ2-1 | TRBD2 | - | TRBV5-6
CASSQRGTEAFF | TGTGCCAGCAGCCAACGAGGAACTGAAGCTTTCTTT | TRBJ1-1 | - | - | TRBV4-2
CASSKTGQGQNEQFF | TGCGCCAGCAGTAAGACGGGACAGGGTCAGAATGAGCAGTTCTTC | TRBJ2-1 | TRBD1 | - | TRBV10-1
CASSLGGIEQYF | TGTGCCAGCAGCTTGGGCGGCATCGAGCAGTACTTC | TRBJ2-7 | - | - | TRBV5-5
CASSLRTGANTEAFF | TGTGCCAGCAGCTTGCGGACAGGGGCGAACACTGAAGCTTTCTTT | TRBJ1-1 | TRBD1 | - | TRBV5-4
CASSLARESNEQFF | TGTGCCAGCAGCTTAGCGAGGGAGAGCAATGAGCAGTTCTTC | TRBJ2-1 | - | few | TRBV7-2
CASSPTRGEREVQETQYF | TGTGCCAGCAGCCCCACTAGGGGTGAGCGGGAGGTCCAAGAGACCCAGTACTTC | TRBJ2-5 | TRBD2 | - | TRBV3-1/TRBV3-2
CASSYMLGAYNEQFF | TGTGCCAGCAGTTACATGCTAGGAGCTTACAATGAGCAGTTCTTC | TRBJ2-1 | - | - | TRBV6-5
CASSPGRGSYNEQFF | TGTGCCAGCAGTCCCGGACGGGGCTCCTACAATGAGCAGTTCTTC | TRBJ2-1 | - | - | TRBV6-2/TRBV6-3
CATSEPGTGPTGELFF | TGTGCCACCAGTGAACCCGGGACAGGGCCAACCGGGGAGCTGTTTTTT | TRBJ2-2 | TRBD1 | - | TRBV24-1
CASSPTPGQRTGYTF | TGTGCCAGCAGCCCAACCCCGGGACAGAGAACCGGCTACACCTTC | TRBJ1-2 | TRBD1 | - | TRBV5-6
CASSIQVSGANVLTF | TGTGCCAGTAGTATACAGGTCTCTGGGGCCAACGTCCTGACTTTC | TRBJ2-6 | - | once | TRBV19
CASSLAGGPPGELFF | TGTGCCAGCAGTTTAGCGGGAGGGCCACCCGGGGAGCTGTTTTTT | TRBJ2-2 | TRBD2 | few | TRBV27
CASSDLSTDTQYF | TGTGCCAGCAGTGACTTAAGCACAGATACGCAGTATTTT | TRBJ2-3 | - | once | TRBV6-4
CASRWRDTGELFF | TGCGCCAGCAGATGGCGGGACACCGGGGAGCTGTTTTTT | TRBJ2-2 | - | - | TRBV4-3
CASSHPTSGGPRGYEQYF | TGTGCCAGCAGCCACCCGACTAGCGGAGGCCCTAGAGGGTACGAGCAGTACTTC | TRBJ2-7 | TRBD2 | - | TRBV4-2
CASSYSIPGVNEKLFF | TGTGCCAGCAGTTACTCGATCCCAGGGGTGAATGAAAAACTGTTTTTT | TRBJ1-4 | - | - | TRBV6-5
CASSLWAQGSSYNEQFF | TGTGCCAGCAGTTTATGGGCACAGGGGAGCTCCTACAATGAGCAGTTCTTC | TRBJ2-1 | TRBD1 | - | TRBV28
CASSSDSLGTDTQYF | TGTGCCAGCAGTTCCGACAGCCTGGGGACAGATACGCAGTATTTT | TRBJ2-3 | - | - | TRBV6-2/TRBV6-3
CASSQDRKFEQYF | TGTGCCAGCTCACAAGACAGGAAATTCGAGCAGTACTTC | TRBJ2-7 | - | - | TRBV18
CASSIDRGYTF | TGTGCCAGTAGTATTGACAGGGGCTACACCTTC | TRBJ1-2 | - | - | TRBV19
CASSPGLDGYTF | TGTGCCAGCAGCCCGGGTTTGGATGGCTACACCTTC | TRBJ1-2 | - | - | TRBV12-3/TRBV12-4
CASSYGGGSGNTIYF | TGTGCCAGCAGTTACGGTGGAGGGTCCGGAAACACCATATATTTT | TRBJ1-3 | - | - | TRBV6-5
CASRSQIEQFF | TGTGCCAGTAGGAGCCAAATTGAGCAGTTCTTC | TRBJ2-1 | - | many | TRBV19
CASTDTYSGNTIYF | TGTGCCAGCACGGACACATACTCTGGAAACACCATATATTTT | TRBJ1-3 | - | - | TRBV25-1
CASSVGTGWRDTEAFF | TGTGCCAGCAGCGTCGGGACAGGGTGGCGAGACACTGAAGCTTTCTTT | TRBJ1-1 | TRBD1 | - | TRBV9
CASSPNAGLGARGAYEQYF | TGTGCCAGCAGCCCCAACGCGGGACTCGGAGCCCGAGGGGCCTACGAGCAGTACTTC | TRBJ2-7 | - | - | TRBV5-4
CASSDRTGSSNQPQHF | TGTGCCAGCAGTGATCGGACAGGGAGTAGCAATCAGCCCCAGCATTTT | TRBJ1-5 | TRBD1 | - | TRBV2
CASSYGPPDRGETQYF | TGTGCCAGCAGTTATGGGCCCCCAGACAGGGGAGAGACCCAGTACTTC | TRBJ2-5 | TRBD1 | - | TRBV6-2/TRBV6-3
CASSYSTSGGVSCYEQYF | TGTGCCAGCAGTTACTCGACTAGCGGGGGGGTTAGTTGCTACGAGCAGTACTTC | TRBJ2-7 | TRBD2 | - | TRBV6-8
CASSLMGRGETQYF | TGTGCCAGCAGCTTAATGGGCAGGGGGGAGACCCAGTACTTC | TRBJ2-5 | TRBD1 | - | TRBV7-3
CASSATWGETYNEQFF | TGTGCCAGCAGCGCCACTTGGGGGGAAACCTACAATGAGCAGTTCTTC | TRBJ2-1 | - | - | TRBV9
CASSLAGDRGNYGYTF | TGTGCCAGCAGCTTAGCGGGCGACAGGGGAAACTATGGCTACACCTTC | TRBJ1-2 | TRBD1 | - | TRBV7-9
CASLRGSGNQPQHF | TGTGCCAGCTTAAGGGGGAGTGGCAATCAGCCCCAGCATTTT | TRBJ1-5 | - | - | TRBV28
CASSLTGRYGYTF | TGTGCCAGCAGTTTAACAGGGAGATATGGCTACACCTTC | TRBJ1-2 | - | - | TRBV28